Listed here are 31 T cell receptor beta chains from one sample, sequenced in a study of blood T cell repertoires in COVID-19. Libraries were prepared by immunoSEQ multiplex PCR; TCRdb keeps only in-frame clonotypes and omits some of them. The data show tens of thousands of clones, with around 84% seen just once and roughly 6.7% held by the top ten. The sequenced sample was peripheral blood. The source of these receptors is a man between 60 and 70 years old with acute or convalescent COVID-19.

The rearrangement joins TRBV7-2 to TRBJ2-3, with 7 bases matching TRBD2. There are 15 residues in the CDR3. In germline, CDR1 is SGHTA, CDR2 FQGNSA. Germline trimming cut 4 bases from V and 3 bases from J; bases unmatched to any gene: 7. The DNA for the CDR3 is TGTGCCAGCAGCTCCTCGTGGCGGGAGACAGATACGCAGTATTTT. It codes for CASSSSWRETDTQYF.

This chain connects TRBV5-6 to TRBJ2-7; the match to TRBD1 covers 8 bases. The V gene's germline CDR1 is SGHDT and CDR2 YYEEEE. The CDR3 is 15 residues long. With 4 bases clipped from V and 0 bases from J, the junction kept 6 bases outside the gene matches. The CDR3 region has the DNA TGTGCCAGCAGCCCAGGACAGGGCCCCTCCTACGAGCAGTACTTC. It is translated as CASSPGQGPSYEQYF.

The V gene is TRBV7-3, the J gene TRBJ2-3, with a weak D call TRBD2 (5 bases). The germline V gene has CDR1 SGHTA and CDR2 FQGTGA. CDR3 length equals 16 residues. Deletions cut 5 bases from V and 4 bases from J, with 19 bases between. The CDR3 reads CASSPQGGPRADTQYF. In nucleotides, the CDR3 is TGTGCCAGCAGCCCCCAAGGAGGCCCCCGAGCAGATACGCAGTATTTT.

The chain combines TRBV19 with TRBJ2-7; TRBD2 agrees at 7 bases. Germline CDR1 is LNHDA and CDR2 is SQIVND (reference sequence). This CDR3 is 18 amino acids long. The V gene end was trimmed by 3 bases and the J gene end by 2 bases; junction bases not matched to a gene: 16. Written as DNA, the CDR3 is TGTGCCAGTAGTATGTCGAACCAATACCGGGACTACCCCTACGAGCAGTACTTC. Translation: CASSMSNQYRDYPYEQYF.

The chain joins TRBV6-4 to TRBJ2-2; the D is unclear. V shed 4 bases and J shed 0 bases, with 12 bases lying between them. The germline CDR1 and CDR2 sequences are MRHNA and SNTAGT. The CDR3 is 16 amino acids. CDR3: CASSAKQIANTGELFF. The CDR3 DNA follows: TGTGCCAGCAGTGCTAAACAGATCGCGAACACCGGGGAGCTGTTTTTT.

V and J are TRBV7-9 and TRBJ1-4, with D perhaps TRBD1 (6 bases). Trimming took 2 bases from V and 2 from J, leaving 6 bases between them. CDR1 and CDR2 (germline): SEHNR, FQNEAQ (reference sequence). This CDR3 comprises 14 residues. DNA of the CDR3: TGTGCCAGCAGCTTACAGGGGACTAATGAAAAACTGTTTTTT. Translation: CASSLQGTNEKLFF.

The rearrangement uses TRBV10-1 and TRBJ2-1; D is uncertain. V shed 1 base and J shed 4 bases, with 11 bases lying between them. The CDR3 consists of 15 residues. Germline CDR1 WNHNN, CDR2 SYGVQD (reference sequence). CDR3 region: CASSELSRSYNEQFF. The CDR3 nucleotides are TGCGCCAGCAGTGAGTTGTCTAGGTCTTACAATGAGCAGTTCTTC.

V is TRBV12-2 and J is TRBJ2-3; no DNA check was done on the table's D call, TRBD2. TRBV12-2 represents a pseudogene. This CDR3 has 18 amino acids. In DNA, the CDR3 is TGTGCAAGTCGCTTAGCCGTCCGGGGACTAGATTTAACAGATACGCAGTATTTT. It translates to CASRLAVRGLDLTDTQYF.

The chain combines TRBV28 with TRBJ1-4; 9 bases align to TRBD1. CDR3 size: 18 residues. V lost 5 bases to trimming and J lost 6 bases; unmatched junction nucleotides: 16. From germline, CDR1 is MDHEN and CDR2 SYDVKM. The CDR3 nucleotides read TGTGCCAGCAGTCCACGACCCCCCGGGACAGGGAAACATGAAAAACTGTTTTTT. Amino acids: CASSPRPPGTGKHEKLFF.

The CDR3 nucleotides are TGTGCCACCTTGCGGGACTTCACAGATACGCAGTATTTT. Encoded protein: CATLRDFTDTQYF. The chain combines TRBV6-5 with TRBJ2-3; TRBD2 might be the D (6 bases). The CDR3 is made up of 13 amino acids. Trimming pared 10 bases from V and 2 bases from J, leaving 13 bases between. Germline CDR1 MNHEY, CDR2 SVGAGI.

This clone was seen a handful of times. The CDR3 nucleotides are TGTGCCAGTAGTATGGGGGCCTGGGGCTACGAGCAGTACTTC. Its translation: CASSMGAWGYEQYF. The V and J genes are TRBV19 and TRBJ2-7; D perhaps matches TRBD1 (6 bases). Deletions cut 3 bases from V and 3 bases from J, with 12 bases between. CDR1 is LNHDA, CDR2 SQIVND, per germline (reference sequence). There are 14 residues in the CDR3.

This chain uses TRBV7-9 with TRBJ1-4; 8 nucleotides align to TRBD1. The CDR3 totals 14 residues. Unmatched junction bases numbered 4, after V lost 4 bases and J lost 6 bases. Germline V gene data show CDR1 as SEHNR and CDR2 as FQNEAQ (reference sequence). CDR3 coding DNA: TGTGCCAGCAGCTCGGACAGGGAGTATGAAAAACTGTTTTTT. This codes for CASSSDREYEKLFF.

For the CDR3, the DNA is TGTGCCAGGGGCCCACATGGGGGGGCCCCCCAGCAGCAGTACTTC. Translating gives CARGPHGGAPQQQYF. The rearrangement uses TRBV11-3 and TRBJ2-7; a weak D match, TRBD2 (7 bases). The CDR3 sequence is 15 residues long. V was cut by 9 bases and J by 8 bases, with 26 bases left in between. Germline V gene data show CDR1 as SGHNT and CDR2 as YENEEA.

This clone came up a few times. The CDR3 loop reads CASSVATGTASYEQYF. The CDR3, as DNA: TGTGCCAGCAGCGTAGCTACAGGGACAGCATCCTACGAGCAGTACTTC. The rearrangement links TRBV9 to TRBJ2-7, with 7 bases lining up with TRBD1. The CDR3 is made up of 16 amino acids. After removal of 0 bases from V and 1 base from J, the junction contained 7 bases not matched to a gene. Germline CDR1 is SGDLS and CDR2 is YYNGEE.

V gene TRBV5-4 combines with J gene TRBJ2-2; 10 bases align to TRBD2. This CDR3 has 17 residues. V gave up 0 bases and J gave up 4 bases; unmatched junction bases: 6. Germline V lookup: CDR1 SGHNT, CDR2 YYREEE (reference sequence). The CDR3 DNA reads as TGTGCCAGCAGCTTGGGGGGACTAGCGTCGGGCACCGGGGAGCTGTTTTTT. It translates to CASSLGGLASGTGELFF.

This rearrangement joins TRBV19 to TRBJ1-6, with D tentatively TRBD1 (5 bases). Between the trimmed V and J ends, which lost 3 bases and 0 bases, there was a span of 12 bases. This CDR3 comprises 17 residues. Per the germline V gene, CDR1 is LNHDA and CDR2 is SQIVND (reference sequence). The CDR3 DNA is TGTGCCAGTAGTATGGTATCCGGGGGCTCCTATAATTCACCCCTCCACTTT. Amino acids: CASSMVSGGSYNSPLHF.

V gene TRBV15 combines with J gene TRBJ2-5; TRBD2 matches 14 bases. This CDR3 is 16 amino acids long. Losses at the gene ends were 5 bases for V and 5 bases for J; bases not matched to a gene: 7. CDR1 and CDR2 (germline): LNHNV, YYDKDF (reference sequence). The CDR3 region has the DNA TGTGCCACCAGCCCAGGGACTAGCGGGGGCCTGGAGACCCAGTACTTC. Translating gives CATSPGTSGGLETQYF.

The rearrangement joins TRBV28 to TRBJ1-5; 8 bases are a match to TRBD1. CDR1 is MDHEN, CDR2 SYDVKM, per germline. The V and J ends lost 7 bases and 4 bases, in that order; junction bases with no gene match: 15. The length of the CDR3 is 17 residues. CDR3 sequence reads: CASTLRWAGGANQPQHF. The CDR3 region has the DNA TGTGCCAGCACCCTGAGGTGGGCAGGGGGCGCGAATCAGCCCCAGCATTTT.

This sequence joins TRBV11-3 and TRBJ2-3; 7 bases fit TRBD1. Germline CDR1 SGHNT, CDR2 YENEEA. After removal of 5 bases from V and 4 bases from J, the junction contained 9 bases not matched to a gene. There are 15 residues in the CDR3. CDR3: CASSPYRGEPDTQYF. The CDR3 region has the DNA TGTGCCAGCAGCCCCTACAGGGGTGAGCCAGATACGCAGTATTTT.

The gene calls are TRBV7-2 and TRBJ2-4, with TRBD2 identical over 13 bases. Germline values: CDR1 SGHTA, CDR2 FQGNSA. Trimming cost V 5 bases and J 1 base; bases outside gene matches: 8. The CDR3 has 18 amino acids. The CDR3 loop reads CASSHGTSGVSAKNIQYF. The CDR3 bases are TGTGCCAGCAGCCACGGGACTAGCGGGGTCTCGGCCAAAAACATTCAGTACTTC. Complete variable domain (other parts from reference TRBV7-2 and TRBJ2-4): GAGVSQSPSNKVTEKGKDVELRCDPISGHTALYWYRQSLGQGLEFLIYFQGNSAPDKSGLPSDRFSAERTGGSVSTLTIQRTQQEDSAVYLCASSHGTSGVSAKNIQYFGAGTRLSVL.

This clone appeared once. This chain links TRBV29-1 with TRBJ1-1; a weak D match, TRBD1 (5 bases). The CDR3 has 11 residues. The germline CDR1 and CDR2 sequences are SQVTM and ANQGSEA. V lost 6 bases, J lost 1 base, and 6 bases lay in between. In DNA, the CDR3 is TGCAGCGTCACAGGGAACACTGAAGCTTTCTTT. Its translation: CSVTGNTEAFF.

A single count supports this clone. The V and J genes are TRBV27 and TRBJ2-4; 14 bases are shared with TRBD2. V lost 0 bases to trimming and J lost 7 bases; unmatched junction nucleotides: 8. Germline V CDR1 and CDR2: MNHEY, SMNVEV (reference sequence). The CDR3 consists of 18 residues. In nucleotides, the CDR3 is TGTGCCAGCAGTTTATCAGGGACTAGCGGGGGTGTGAGGAACATTCAGTACTTC. Amino acid sequence: CASSLSGTSGGVRNIQYF.

The V gene is TRBV7-3, the J gene TRBJ2-2; no firm D call. The V gene lost 5 bases and the J gene lost 10 bases, with 11 bases spanning the gap. Germline-derived CDR1 and CDR2 are SGHTA and FQGTGA. The CDR3 has 12 residues. For the CDR3, the DNA is TGTGCCAGCAGCCCAGACATGGAGGAGCTGTTTTTT. This encodes CASSPDMEELFF.

The V gene is TRBV9, the J gene TRBJ2-3, with 8 bases identical to TRBD2. The CDR3 runs 14 residues. V gave up 3 bases and J gave up 2 bases; unmatched junction bases: 2. Germline V gene lookup returns CDR1 SGDLS and CDR2 YYNGEE. The CDR3 DNA reads as TGTGCCAGCAGCGACGGGGGGGCCACAGATACGCAGTATTTT. Protein: CASSDGGATDTQYF.

The gene calls are TRBV7-6 and TRBJ1-3, with no clear D. Germline loops: CDR1 SGHVS, CDR2 FNYEAQ. The CDR3 is 16 residues long. The ends were cut back, 0 bases at V and 0 bases at J, with 9 bases in the middle. CDR3 DNA sequence: TGTGCCAGCAGCTTAGCGCGAGAGAGCTCTGGAAACACCATATATTTT. As protein: CASSLARESSGNTIYF.

This chain joins TRBV5-1 and TRBJ1-4; 7 positions match TRBD1. V lost 4 bases, J lost 0 bases, and 0 bases stayed unmatched. This CDR3 has 14 amino acids. Germline CDR1 is SGHRS and CDR2 is YFSETQ. The CDR3 DNA follows: TGCGCCAGCAGCGACAGGGCAACTAATGAAAAACTGTTTTTT. Amino acid sequence: CASSDRATNEKLFF. Full variable domain (remainder filled in from reference TRBV5-1 and TRBJ1-4): KAGVTQTPRYLIKTRGQQVTLSCSPISGHRSVSWYQQTPGQGLQFLFEYFSETQRNKGNFPGRFSGRQFSNSRSEMNVSTLELGDSALYLCASSDRATNEKLFFGSGTQLSVL.

The chain carries TRBV19 and TRBJ1-5, with D perhaps TRBD1 (5 bases). In germline, CDR1 is LNHDA, CDR2 SQIVND (reference sequence). The CDR3 loop spans 13 amino acids. Trimming removed 3 bases at V and 8 bases at J, with 11 bases between. DNA of the CDR3: TGTGCCAGTAGTATCCCAGGGAATAAGCCCCAGCATTTT. Translation gives CASSIPGNKPQHF.

In this sample, this clone turned up a few times. The CDR3 DNA sequence: TGTGCCAGCAGTGATCGGGATGGATCACCCCTCCACTTT. This sequence encodes CASSDRDGSPLHF. The chain is built from TRBV6-4 and TRBJ1-6; D is undetermined. From germline, CDR1 is MRHNA and CDR2 SNTAGT. Trimming removed 3 bases at V and 10 bases at J, with 10 bases between. The CDR3 is 13 amino acids.

V is TRBV5-6 and J is TRBJ1-2; TRBD1 aligns across 9 bases. Germline V gene sequence: CDR1 SGHDT, CDR2 YYEEEE. CDR3 size: 15 residues. Germline trimming cut 3 bases from V and 2 bases from J; bases unmatched to any gene: 5. Here the CDR3 reads CASSSTGGNNYGYTF. In nucleotides, the CDR3 is TGTGCCAGCAGCTCGACAGGGGGGAACAACTATGGCTACACCTTC. Filled out from reference TRBV5-6 and TRBJ1-2, the complete variable domain reads DAGVTQSPTHLIKTRGQQVTLRCSPKSGHDTVSWYQQALGQGPQFIFQYYEEEERQRGNFPDRFSGHQFPNYSSELNVNALLLGDSALYLCASSSTGGNNYGYTFGSGTRLTVV.

V and J are TRBV2 and TRBJ2-7, with TRBD1 identical over 8 bases. Looked up from germline, CDR1 is SNHLY and CDR2 is FYNNEI. V shed 9 bases and J 7 bases; nucleotides not matched to a gene: 8. This CDR3 has 12 amino acids. This CDR3 reads CARGTGPGEQYF. As DNA, the CDR3 is TGTGCCAGGGGGACAGGCCCGGGGGAGCAGTACTTC.

The chain employs TRBV10-3 and TRBJ1-2; D remains ambiguous. CDR1 ENHRY and CDR2 SYGVKD come from the germline V gene. The CDR3 runs 13 residues. V shed 0 bases and J shed 5 bases, with 7 bases lying between them. The DNA for the CDR3 is TGTGCCATCAGTGAGTCGAGCCTTTATGGCTACACCTTC. Protein product: CAISESSLYGYTF.